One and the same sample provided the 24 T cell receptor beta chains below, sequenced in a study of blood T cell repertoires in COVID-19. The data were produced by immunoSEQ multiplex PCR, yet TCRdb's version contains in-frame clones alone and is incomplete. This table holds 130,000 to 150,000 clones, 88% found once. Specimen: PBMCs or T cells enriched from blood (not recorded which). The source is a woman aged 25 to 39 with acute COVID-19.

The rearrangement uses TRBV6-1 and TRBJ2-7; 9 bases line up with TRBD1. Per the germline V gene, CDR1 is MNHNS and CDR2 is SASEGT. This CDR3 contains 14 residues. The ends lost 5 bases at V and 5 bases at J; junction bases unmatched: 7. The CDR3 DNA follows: TGTGCCAGCAGTAATCGACAGGGGGGAGACGAGCAGTACTTC. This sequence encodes CASSNRQGGDEQYF.

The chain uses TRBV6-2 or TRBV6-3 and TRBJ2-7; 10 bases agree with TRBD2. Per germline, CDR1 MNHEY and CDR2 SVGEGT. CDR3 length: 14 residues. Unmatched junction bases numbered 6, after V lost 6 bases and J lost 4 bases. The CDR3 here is CASSTRTSGYEQYF. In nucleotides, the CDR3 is TGTGCCAGCAGCACCCGGACTAGCGGTTACGAGCAGTACTTC.

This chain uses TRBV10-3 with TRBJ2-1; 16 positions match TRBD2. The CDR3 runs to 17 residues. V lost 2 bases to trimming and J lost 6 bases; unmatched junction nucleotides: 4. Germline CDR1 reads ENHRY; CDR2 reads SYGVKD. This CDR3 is CAISEGTSGRAPNEQFF. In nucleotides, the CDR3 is TGTGCCATCAGTGAGGGGACTAGCGGGAGGGCCCCCAATGAGCAGTTCTTC.

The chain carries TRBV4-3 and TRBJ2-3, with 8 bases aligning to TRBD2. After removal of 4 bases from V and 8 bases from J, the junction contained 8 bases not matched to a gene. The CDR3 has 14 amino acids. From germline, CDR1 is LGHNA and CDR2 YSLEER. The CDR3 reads CASSPLTGGRTQYF. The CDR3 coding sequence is TGCGCCAGCAGCCCCCTCACGGGAGGGCGTACGCAGTATTTT.

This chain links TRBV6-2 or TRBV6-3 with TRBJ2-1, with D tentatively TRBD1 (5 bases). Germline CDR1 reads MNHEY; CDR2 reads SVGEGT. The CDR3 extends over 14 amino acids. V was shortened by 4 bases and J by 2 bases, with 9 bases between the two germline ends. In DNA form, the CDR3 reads TGTGCCAGCAGTTGGTCAGGGACCTACAATGAGCAGTTCTTC. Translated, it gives CASSWSGTYNEQFF.

In nucleotides, the CDR3 is TGTGCCAGCAGCTTGTGGGCCAGGGTTTTGTCACCCCTCCACTTT. Translating gives CASSLWARVLSPLHF. The rearrangement links TRBV5-4 to TRBJ1-6; D is possibly TRBD1 (5 bases). Per the germline V gene, CDR1 is SGHNT and CDR2 is YYREEE (reference sequence). The ends were cut back, 1 base at V and 10 bases at J, with 15 bases in the middle. The CDR3 spans 15 residues.

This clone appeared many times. The CDR3 protein is CASSLLGYTEAFF. CDR3 coding DNA: TGTGCCAGCAGCTTACTCGGTTACACTGAAGCTTTCTTT. This chain connects TRBV7-3 to TRBJ1-1; no clear D gene. The CDR3 is 13 residues long. V was clipped by 2 bases and J by 3 bases, with 7 bases between them. CDR1 and CDR2 (germline): SGHTA, FQGTGA.

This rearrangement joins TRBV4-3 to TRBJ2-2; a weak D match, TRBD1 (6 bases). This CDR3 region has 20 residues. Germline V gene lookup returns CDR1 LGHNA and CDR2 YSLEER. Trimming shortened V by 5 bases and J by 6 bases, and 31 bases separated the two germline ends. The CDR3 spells CASSAQERGTGWWGPGELFF. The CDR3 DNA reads TGCGCCAGCAGCGCACAAGAAAGGGGCACAGGGTGGTGGGGGCCCGGGGAGCTGTTTTTT.

The CDR3 sequence is CASSLGRLLDTQYF. For the CDR3, the DNA is TGTGCCAGCAGCTTAGGGCGACTATTAGATACGCAGTATTTT. V is TRBV7-8 and J is TRBJ2-3, with a weak D call TRBD2 (5 bases). The V gene's germline CDR1 is SGHVS and CDR2 FQNEAQ. The CDR3 covers 14 residues. V lost 1 base and J lost 5, with 10 bases in between.

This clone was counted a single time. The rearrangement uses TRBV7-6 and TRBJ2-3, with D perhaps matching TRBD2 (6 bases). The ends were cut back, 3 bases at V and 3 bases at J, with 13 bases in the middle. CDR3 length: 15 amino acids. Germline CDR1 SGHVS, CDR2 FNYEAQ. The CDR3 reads CASSFRPSETDTQYF. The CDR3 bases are TGTGCCAGCAGCTTTAGGCCTAGCGAGACAGATACGCAGTATTTT.

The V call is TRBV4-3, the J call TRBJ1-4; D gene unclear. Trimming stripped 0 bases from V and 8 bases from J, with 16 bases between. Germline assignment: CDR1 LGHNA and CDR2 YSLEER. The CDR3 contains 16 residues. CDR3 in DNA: TGCGCCAGCAGCCAAGATATGGCAATGGCGGGCGAAAAACTGTTTTTT. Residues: CASSQDMAMAGEKLFF.

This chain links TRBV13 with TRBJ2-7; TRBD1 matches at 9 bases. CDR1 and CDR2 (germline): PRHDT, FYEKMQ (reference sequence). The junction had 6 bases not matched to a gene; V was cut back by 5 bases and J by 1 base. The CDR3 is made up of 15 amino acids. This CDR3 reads CASSQNGQGSYEQYF. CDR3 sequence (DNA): TGTGCCAGCAGCCAGAACGGACAGGGGTCCTACGAGCAGTACTTC.

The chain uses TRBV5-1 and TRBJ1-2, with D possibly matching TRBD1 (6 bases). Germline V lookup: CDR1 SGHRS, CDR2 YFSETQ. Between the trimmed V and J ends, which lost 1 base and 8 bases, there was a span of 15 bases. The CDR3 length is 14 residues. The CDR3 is CASSLSGDGWGYTF. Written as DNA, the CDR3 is TGCGCCAGCAGCTTGTCAGGGGACGGATGGGGCTACACCTTC.

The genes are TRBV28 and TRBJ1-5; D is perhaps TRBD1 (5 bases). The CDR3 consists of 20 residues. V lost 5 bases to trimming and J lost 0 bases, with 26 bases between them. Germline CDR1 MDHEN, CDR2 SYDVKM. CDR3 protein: CASSPFLGAREYNSNQPQHF. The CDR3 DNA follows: TGTGCCAGCAGTCCGTTTTTAGGGGCTCGAGAATATAATAGCAATCAGCCCCAGCATTTT.

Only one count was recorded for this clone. The DNA for the CDR3 is TGTGCCAGCAGCTCCGGGACTGCCGATAATTCACCCCTCCACTTT. Its translation is CASSSGTADNSPLHF. The rearrangement links TRBV27 to TRBJ1-6, with D possibly TRBD1 on 5 matching bases. Germline assignment: CDR1 MNHEY and CDR2 SMNVEV (reference sequence). The length of the CDR3 is 15 residues. The V and J ends lost 6 bases and 5 bases respectively, with 14 bases between them.

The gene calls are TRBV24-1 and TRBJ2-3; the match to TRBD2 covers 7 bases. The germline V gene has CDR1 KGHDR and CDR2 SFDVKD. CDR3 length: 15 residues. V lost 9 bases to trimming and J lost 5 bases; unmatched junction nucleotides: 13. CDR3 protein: CATAPLAGAGDTQYF. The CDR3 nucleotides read TGTGCCACCGCTCCCCTGGCGGGAGCGGGAGATACGCAGTATTTT.

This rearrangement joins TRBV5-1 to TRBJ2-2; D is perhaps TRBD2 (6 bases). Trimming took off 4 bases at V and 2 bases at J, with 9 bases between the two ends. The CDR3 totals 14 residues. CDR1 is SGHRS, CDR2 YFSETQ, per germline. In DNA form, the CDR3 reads TGCGCCAGCAGCCCGGAGGGTAACACCGGGGAGCTGTTTTTT. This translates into CASSPEGNTGELFF.

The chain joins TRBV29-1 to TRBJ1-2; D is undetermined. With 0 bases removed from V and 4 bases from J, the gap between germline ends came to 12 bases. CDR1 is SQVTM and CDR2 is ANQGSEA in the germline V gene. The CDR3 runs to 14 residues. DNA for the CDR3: TGCAGCGTTGAAGATTTTCGGGAGCGCTATGGCTACACCTTC. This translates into CSVEDFRERYGYTF.

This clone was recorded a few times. The CDR3 is CASSPTMRGFPLHF. CDR3 sequence (DNA): TGTGCCAGCAGCCCGACCATGCGAGGTTTCCCCCTCCACTTT. V is TRBV7-9 and J is TRBJ1-6; D is unclear. The CDR3 contains 14 residues. V was cut by 5 bases and J by 13 bases, with 18 bases left in between. Germline values: CDR1 SEHNR, CDR2 FQNEAQ (reference sequence).

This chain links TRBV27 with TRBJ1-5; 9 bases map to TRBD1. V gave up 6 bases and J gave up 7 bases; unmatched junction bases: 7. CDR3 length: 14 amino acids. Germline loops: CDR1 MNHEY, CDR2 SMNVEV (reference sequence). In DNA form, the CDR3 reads TGTGCCAGCAGGGGACAGGGTTTTTCGCAGCCCCAGCATTTT. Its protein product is CASRGQGFSQPQHF.

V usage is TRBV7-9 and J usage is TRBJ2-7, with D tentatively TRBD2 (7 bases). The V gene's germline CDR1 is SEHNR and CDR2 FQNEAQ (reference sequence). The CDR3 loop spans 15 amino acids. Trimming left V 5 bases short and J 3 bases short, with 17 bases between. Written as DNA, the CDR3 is TGTGCCAGCAGCCCCCGAGGGGGGGCAGGCTACGAGCAGTACTTC. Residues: CASSPRGGAGYEQYF.

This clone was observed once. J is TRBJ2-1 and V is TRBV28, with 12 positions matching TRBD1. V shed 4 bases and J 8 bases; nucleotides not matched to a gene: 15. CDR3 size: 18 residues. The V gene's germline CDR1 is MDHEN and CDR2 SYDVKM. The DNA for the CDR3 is TGTGCCAGCAGTTCGACAAGTCCCGGGACAGGGGGCTTTGATGAGCAGTTCTTC. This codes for CASSSTSPGTGGFDEQFF.

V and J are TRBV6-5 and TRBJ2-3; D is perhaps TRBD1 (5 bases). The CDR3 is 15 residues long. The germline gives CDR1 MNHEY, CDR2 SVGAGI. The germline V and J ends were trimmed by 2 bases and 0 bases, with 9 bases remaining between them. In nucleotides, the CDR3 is TGTGCCAGCAGTTACGGGCAGGGCAGCACAGATACGCAGTATTTT. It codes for CASSYGQGSTDTQYF.

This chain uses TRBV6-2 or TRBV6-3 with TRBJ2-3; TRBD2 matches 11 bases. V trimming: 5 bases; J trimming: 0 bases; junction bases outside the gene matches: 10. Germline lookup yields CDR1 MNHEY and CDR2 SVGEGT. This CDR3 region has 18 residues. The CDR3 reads CASSEGRGTSGSTDTQYF. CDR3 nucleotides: TGTGCCAGCAGTGAGGGACGGGGGACTAGCGGTAGCACAGATACGCAGTATTTT.